Presented here are 25 T cell receptor beta chains from one specimen sequenced in a study of OX40 agonist ivuxolimab in advanced cancers. Using immunoSEQ multiplex PCR, the repertoire was profiled, and TCRdb retains in-frame clones only, with some absent. The sample carries about 26,000 clones, approximately 86% recorded once. The input for sequencing was CD4+ or CD8+ T cells sorted from blood, taken in a trial of the OX40 agonist ivuxolimab. The source of these receptors is an adult with an advanced solid tumor such as melanoma, head and neck, liver or kidney cancer.

The chain is built from TRBV6-6 and TRBJ2-7; the D is unclear. Germline assignment: CDR1 MNHNY and CDR2 SVGAGI (reference sequence). The germline V and J ends were trimmed by 4 bases and 6 bases, with 10 bases remaining between them. The CDR3 is 12 amino acids. The CDR3 spells CASSLIPAEQYF. The CDR3 bases are TGTGCCAGCAGTTTGATACCTGCCGAGCAGTACTTC.

This chain uses TRBV4-3 with TRBJ2-2, with 13 bases matching TRBD2. Unmatched junction bases numbered 4, after V lost 5 bases and J lost 4 bases. The CDR3 runs to 16 residues. Germline-derived CDR1 and CDR2 are LGHNA and YSLEER. CDR3 region: CASSFGLAGVTGELFF. CDR3 sequence (DNA): TGCGCCAGCAGCTTCGGACTAGCGGGAGTCACCGGGGAGCTGTTTTTT.

The genes are TRBV12-5 and TRBJ1-1, with a tentative D call TRBD1 (5 bases). This CDR3 region has 15 residues. V lost 4 bases and J lost 1, with 13 bases in between. In germline, CDR1 is LGHNT, CDR2 FRNRAP. DNA for the CDR3: TGTGCTAGTGGTTGGTCGGGACCGCCGAACACTGAAGCTTTCTTT. It encodes CASGWSGPPNTEAFF.

A single count supports this clone. This chain links TRBV9 with TRBJ2-3; D remains unclear. V was trimmed by 0 bases and J by 5 bases, leaving 7 bases between them. The CDR3 consists of 13 residues. CDR1 and CDR2 from the germline V gene are SGDLS and YYNGEE. The CDR3 bases are TGTGCCAGCAGCGTAGATCTCGTAGATACGCAGTATTTT. Its protein is CASSVDLVDTQYF.

A single count supports this clone. The chain combines TRBV7-9 with TRBJ1-3; D is unclear. Germline V gene data show CDR1 as SEHNR and CDR2 as FQNEAQ (reference sequence). CDR3 length equals 16 residues. Trimming removed 2 bases from V and 0 bases from J, with 11 bases in between. DNA of the CDR3: TGTGCCAGCAGCTTACCCCGGCAGGCCTCTGGAAACACCATATATTTT. This gives the protein CASSLPRQASGNTIYF.

This chain's CDR3 is CASSPGTGGYTF. The CDR3 bases are TGTGCCAGCAGCCCCGGGACTGGAGGCTACACCTTC. The V call is TRBV5-6, the J call TRBJ1-2; D is possibly TRBD1 (5 bases). Trimming removed 4 bases from V and 8 bases from J, with 12 bases in between. Germline V gene sequence: CDR1 SGHDT, CDR2 YYEEEE. The CDR3 sequence is 12 residues long.

J is TRBJ1-1 and V is TRBV4-3; D not certain. Trimming cost V 0 bases and J 4 bases, with 6 bases left between them. Germline-derived CDR1 and CDR2 are LGHNA and YSLEER. The CDR3 is made up of 13 amino acids. CDR3 sequence: CASSQEEVTEAFF. The DNA of the CDR3 is TGCGCCAGCAGCCAAGAGGAGGTCACTGAAGCTTTCTTT.

This clone was recorded a few times. The chain combines TRBV7-9 with TRBJ2-7, with D unclear. CDR3 length equals 12 residues. The germline CDR1 and CDR2 sequences are SEHNR and FQNEAQ (reference sequence). Between the trimmed V and J ends, which lost 5 bases and 4 bases, there was a span of 9 bases. The CDR3 here is CASSGTHYEQYF. The CDR3 coding sequence is TGTGCCAGCAGCGGTACGCATTACGAGCAGTACTTC.

The rearrangement links TRBV7-6 to TRBJ2-2, with D perhaps matching TRBD1 (5 bases). Trimming cost V 5 bases and J 0 bases, with 22 bases left between them. Germline-derived CDR1 and CDR2 are SGHVS and FNYEAQ. This CDR3 is built from 19 residues. CDR3 sequence: CASSAPGVGPRTNTGELFF. CDR3 DNA sequence: TGTGCCAGCAGCGCCCCGGGTGTGGGGCCTCGTACGAACACCGGGGAGCTGTTTTTT.

This sequence joins TRBV7-8 and TRBJ2-2; a weak D match, TRBD2 (5 bases). Germline V lookup: CDR1 SGHVS, CDR2 FQNEAQ. The CDR3 totals 14 residues. V lost 1 base and J lost 8, with 11 bases in between. This CDR3 reads CASSLESGSGELFF. CDR3 sequence (DNA): TGTGCCAGCAGCTTAGAATCGGGGAGTGGGGAGCTGTTTTTT.

In its sample, this clone was seen once. V usage is TRBV4-3 and J usage is TRBJ2-7, with TRBD2 matching 10 bases. V was pared by 0 bases and J by 3 bases, with 5 bases of the junction left unmatched. Germline V gene sequence: CDR1 LGHNA, CDR2 YSLEER. This CDR3 has 16 residues. CDR3 residues: CASSQEHLAGVYEQYF. CDR3 sequence (DNA): TGCGCCAGCAGCCAAGAGCACCTAGCGGGAGTCTACGAGCAGTACTTC.

The chain employs TRBV14 and TRBJ2-7, with 10 bases that match TRBD1. The CDR3 length is 16 residues. V shed 3 bases and J 3 bases; nucleotides not matched to a gene: 8. Germline assignment: CDR1 SGHDN and CDR2 FVKESK. CDR3 in amino acids: CASSQLPGQGLYEQYF. The CDR3 DNA follows: TGTGCCAGCAGCCAGCTTCCGGGACAGGGGCTCTACGAGCAGTACTTC.

V gene TRBV2 combines with J gene TRBJ1-5; D not certain. CDR1 and CDR2 (germline): SNHLY, FYNNEI. The germline V and J ends were trimmed by 2 bases and 3 bases, with 14 bases remaining between them. The CDR3 runs 16 residues. Here the CDR3 DNA reads TGTGCCAGCAGTGAAAATCCTAGGGCCCCCAATCAGCCCCAGCATTTT. Protein: CASSENPRAPNQPQHF.

By proportion, this clone is medium-sized (0.01 to 0.1%). V and J are TRBV4-1 and TRBJ2-3, with 8 nucleotides matching TRBD2. The CDR3 covers 14 residues. Trimming at V came to 3 bases and at J to 1 base, leaving 0 bases not matched to a gene. Germline V lookup: CDR1 MGHRA, CDR2 YSYEKL. The CDR3 DNA reads as TGCGCCAGCAGCCAGACTAGCGGCACAGATACGCAGTATTTT. Its protein is CASSQTSGTDTQYF.

This clone is a singleton in its sample. The chain recombines TRBV28 with TRBJ1-1; a possible D gene is TRBD1 (6 bases). The CDR3 extends over 15 amino acids. The ends were cut back, 6 bases at V and 0 bases at J, with 14 bases in the middle. CDR1 MDHEN and CDR2 SYDVKM come from the germline V gene. CDR3 loop: CASSPGGGLNTEAFF. CDR3 bases: TGTGCCAGCAGCCCCGGGGGGGGCTTGAACACTGAAGCTTTCTTT.

This clone was found a few times. The V and J genes are TRBV2 and TRBJ2-5; 9 bases are shared with TRBD2. V lost 2 bases, J lost 1 base, and 8 bases stayed unmatched. Germline V gene lookup returns CDR1 SNHLY and CDR2 FYNNEI. This CDR3 spans 17 amino acids. DNA of the CDR3: TGTGCCAGCAGTGAACTAGGTAGCGGGAGATCCCAAGAGACCCAGTACTTC. It is translated as CASSELGSGRSQETQYF.

Turning to this clone: This CDR3 is also generated by other DNA sequences in the sample. The chain joins TRBV5-5 to TRBJ2-7, with no clear D. The germline V gene encodes CDR1 SGHKS and CDR2 YYEKEE (reference sequence). This CDR3 has 12 residues. Trimming left V 0 bases short and J 5 bases short, with 6 bases between. This CDR3 is CASSLAGNEQYF. The CDR3 DNA sequence: TGTGCCAGCAGCTTGGCCGGAAACGAGCAGTACTTC. The complete variable domain, with remaining parts taken from reference TRBV5-5 and TRBJ2-7, reads DAGVTQSPTHLIKTRGQQVTLRCSPISGHKSVSWYQQVLGQGPQFIFQYYEKEERGRGNFPDRFSARQFPNYSSELNVNALLLGDSALYLCASSLAGNEQYFGPGTRLTVT.

The J gene is TRBJ2-5, the V gene TRBV11-3; D unclear. V lost 7 bases and J lost 0, with 9 bases in between. This CDR3 spans 13 amino acids. From germline, CDR1 is SGHNT and CDR2 YENEEA. The CDR3 DNA follows: TGTGCCAGCACAACCTCATACCAAGAGACCCAGTACTTC. Translated, it gives CASTTSYQETQYF.

The chain combines TRBV13 with TRBJ2-7; the D gene could be TRBD1 or TRBD2 (5 bases each). V was clipped by 3 bases and J by 7 bases, with 13 bases between them. Germline loops: CDR1 PRHDT, CDR2 FYEKMQ (reference sequence). The length of the CDR3 is 13 residues. Here the CDR3 DNA reads TGTGCCAGCAGCTTCCGGGACCCAGGGGAGCAGTACTTC. Encoded protein: CASSFRDPGEQYF.

This CDR3 reads CASSEGWGSGDLDTQYF. DNA for the CDR3: TGTGCCAGCAGTGAAGGCTGGGGCAGTGGTGACCTAGATACGCAGTATTTT. The genes are TRBV6-1 and TRBJ2-3; D perhaps matches TRBD1 (5 bases). This CDR3 has 17 residues. V was pared by 1 base and J by 5 bases, with 19 bases between. CDR1 is MNHNS, CDR2 SASEGT, per germline.

The chain carries TRBV7-9 and TRBJ1-2; D gene unclear. This CDR3 has 14 residues. Trimming removed 7 bases from V and 8 bases from J, with 20 bases in between. Germline assignment: CDR1 SEHNR and CDR2 FQNEAQ (reference sequence). CDR3 nucleotide sequence: TGTGCCAGCATGCCGCCCGTAGTTGGTGCCGGCTACACCTTC. Translating gives CASMPPVVGAGYTF.

The V call is TRBV30, the J call TRBJ1-5; D perhaps matches TRBD1 (6 bases). V was shortened by 3 bases and J by 4 bases, with 13 bases between the two germline ends. The germline gives CDR1 GTSNPN, CDR2 SVGIG (reference sequence). The CDR3 length is 14 residues. The chain's CDR3 is CAWSPRGGNQPQHF. CDR3 DNA: TGTGCCTGGAGCCCGAGGGGGGGAAATCAGCCCCAGCATTTT.

The chain employs TRBV5-1 and TRBJ1-2, with 11 bases that match TRBD1. This CDR3 comprises 15 residues. V lost 3 bases, J lost 6 bases, and 7 bases stayed unmatched. CDR1 and CDR2 from the germline V gene are SGHRS and YFSETQ. The CDR3 DNA reads as TGCGCCAGCAGCTCCCGTGGACAGGGGGCTGATGGCTACACCTTC. It translates to CASSSRGQGADGYTF.

The V and J genes are TRBV5-6 and TRBJ2-7; a weak D match, TRBD2 (6 bases). This CDR3 has 15 amino acids. Between the trimmed V and J ends, which lost 4 bases and 2 bases, there was a span of 16 bases. Germline V gene lookup returns CDR1 SGHDT and CDR2 YYEEEE. CDR3 protein: CASSLGVGGAYEQYF. The CDR3 region has the DNA TGTGCCAGCAGCCTGGGGGTAGGAGGGGCCTACGAGCAGTACTTC.

Here the CDR3 reads CSVEPPGGGTEAFF. The CDR3 DNA reads as TGCAGCGTTGAACCTCCAGGCGGGGGCACTGAAGCTTTCTTT. The chain links TRBV29-1 to TRBJ1-1; tentatively, D is TRBD1 (5 bases). CDR3 length: 14 amino acids. V was pared by 2 bases and J by 4 bases, with 14 bases between. CDR1 is SQVTM and CDR2 is ANQGSEA in the germline V gene. The whole variable domain, remainder taken from reference TRBV29-1 and TRBJ1-1, is SAVISQKPSRDICQRGTSLTIQCQVDSQVTMMFWYRQQPGQSLTLIATANQGSEATYESGFVIDKFPISRPNLTFSTLTVSNMSPEDSSIYLCSVEPPGGGTEAFFGQGTRLTVV.